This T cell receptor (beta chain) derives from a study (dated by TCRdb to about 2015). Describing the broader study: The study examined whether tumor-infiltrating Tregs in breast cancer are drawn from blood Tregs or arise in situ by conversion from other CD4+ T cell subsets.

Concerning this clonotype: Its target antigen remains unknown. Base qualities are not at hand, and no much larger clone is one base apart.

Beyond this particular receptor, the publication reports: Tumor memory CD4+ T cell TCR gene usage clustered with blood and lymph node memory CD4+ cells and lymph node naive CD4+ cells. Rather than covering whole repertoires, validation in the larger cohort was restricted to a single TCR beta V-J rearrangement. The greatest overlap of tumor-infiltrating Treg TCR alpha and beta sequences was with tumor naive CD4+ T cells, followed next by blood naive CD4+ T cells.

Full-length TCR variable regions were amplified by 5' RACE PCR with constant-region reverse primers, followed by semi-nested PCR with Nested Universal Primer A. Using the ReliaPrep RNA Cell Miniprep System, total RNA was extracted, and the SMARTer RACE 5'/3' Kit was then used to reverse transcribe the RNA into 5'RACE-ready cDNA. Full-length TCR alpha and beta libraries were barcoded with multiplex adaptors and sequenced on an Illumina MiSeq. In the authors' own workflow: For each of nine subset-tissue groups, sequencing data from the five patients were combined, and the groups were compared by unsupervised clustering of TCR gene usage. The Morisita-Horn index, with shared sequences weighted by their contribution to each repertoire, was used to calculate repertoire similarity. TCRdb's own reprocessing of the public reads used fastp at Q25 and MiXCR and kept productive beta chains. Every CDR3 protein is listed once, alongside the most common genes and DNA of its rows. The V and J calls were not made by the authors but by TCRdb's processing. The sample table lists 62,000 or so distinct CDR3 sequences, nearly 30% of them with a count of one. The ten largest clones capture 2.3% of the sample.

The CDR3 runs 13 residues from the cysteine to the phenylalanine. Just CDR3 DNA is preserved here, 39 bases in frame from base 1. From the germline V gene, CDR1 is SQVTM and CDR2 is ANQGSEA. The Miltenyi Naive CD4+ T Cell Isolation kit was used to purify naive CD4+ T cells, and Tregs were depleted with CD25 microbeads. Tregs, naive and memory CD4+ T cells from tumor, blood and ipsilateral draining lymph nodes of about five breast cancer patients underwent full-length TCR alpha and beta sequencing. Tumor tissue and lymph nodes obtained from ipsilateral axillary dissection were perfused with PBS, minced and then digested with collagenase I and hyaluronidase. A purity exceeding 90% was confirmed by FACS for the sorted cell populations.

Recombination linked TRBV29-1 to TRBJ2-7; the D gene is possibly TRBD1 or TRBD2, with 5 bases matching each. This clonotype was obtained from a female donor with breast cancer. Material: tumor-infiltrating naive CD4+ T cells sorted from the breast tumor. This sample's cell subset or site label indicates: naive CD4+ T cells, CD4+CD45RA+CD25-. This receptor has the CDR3 CSTSLGVAYEQYF. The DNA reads TGCAGTACTTCCCTGGGGGTTGCCTACGAGCAGTACTTC.